This T cell receptor (beta chain) is drawn from a study of cytomegalovirus exposure and HLA in healthy donors. From germline, CDR1 is MNHNS and CDR2 SASEGT. This CDR3 spans 15 amino acids. Trimming cost V 2 bases and J 1 base, with 11 bases left between them. 13 Jbeta primers and 60 Vbeta primers were used for the PCR. Sequencing was performed with immunoSEQ multiplex PCR; in TCRdb, only in-frame clones are kept and a portion is missing. The sample has some 160,000 clones; around three quarters are singletons. The chain is built from TRBV6-1 and TRBJ1-1, with a weak D call TRBD1 (6 bases). The sequenced sample was PBMCs. The clonotype originates from a man between 40 and 49 years old in good health and CMV-seronegative. The CDR3 is CASSEWGRGNTEAFF. The CDR3, as DNA: TGTGCCAGCAGTGAATGGGGCAGGGGGAACACTGAAGCTTTCTTT.